This T cell receptor beta chain was documented in a study of cytomegalovirus exposure and HLA in healthy donors. This CDR3 is 17 amino acids long. Researchers ran the PCR with 60 Vbeta and 13 Jbeta primers. TCRdb's copy holds only in-frame clones and misses some; the assay was immunoSEQ multiplex PCR. The sample holds about 130,000 clones, under 85% seen once. Sequenced material: PBMCs. This receptor was obtained from a male donor in good health and CMV-seropositive. This chain joins TRBV21-1 and TRBJ2-7; the tabulated D call, TRBD1, remains unverified against the DNA. TRBV21-1 is shown as a pseudogene. The CDR3 DNA sequence: TGTGCCAGCAGCAAAAAAGGGACAGGGACCTTTTTGTACGAGCAGTACTTC. This encodes CASSKKGTGTFLYEQYF.